This T cell receptor (beta chain) was identified in a study of cytomegalovirus exposure and HLA in healthy donors. Both 60 Vbeta primers and 13 Jbeta primers went into the PCR. The data were produced by immunoSEQ multiplex PCR, yet TCRdb's version contains in-frame clones alone and is incomplete. The table includes approximately 100,000 clones, about 80% detected once. Germline V lookup: CDR1 MNHEY, CDR2 SVGAGI. The CDR3 contains 12 residues. Trimming removed 7 bases from V and 1 base from J, with 7 bases in between. For this clone: Its antigen is undetermined.

Study results and caveats: Later analysis showed most CMV-associated TCR beta chains appearing HLA-restricted. The authors later found TCR association rates varying by HLA locus, with DRB1 most and HLA-C fewest. Further analysis was carried out later, and it showed several of the most significant clusters appearing linked to common viral pathogens. Near-uniform donor sequencing depth was presumed by presence/absence analyses.

Sequencing was performed on PBMCs. The sequence was collected from a woman aged 45-59 years in good health and CMV-seropositive. The J gene is TRBJ1-1, the V gene TRBV6-5; tentatively, D is TRBD1 (6 bases). As DNA, the CDR3 is TGTGCCAGCATCAGGGGGAACACTGAAGCTTTCTTT. Encoded protein: CASIRGNTEAFF.